A selection of T cell receptor beta chains follows, all from one sample in a study of beta chain features in type 1 diabetes. Measured with immunoSEQ multiplex PCR; TCRdb has only the in-frame clones, and not every one. The table records 500,000 to 800,000 clones, about an eighth of them present only once. Specimen: naive CD4+ T cells from blood. These TCRs come from a man younger than 45 with type 1 diabetes. CDR3s include the opening cysteine and the closing phenylalanine or tryptophan. A D gene is named only where the DNA matches it firmly. Clone size is given for some rows only: seen once, a few or many times, or a class if the clone is expanded.

V	size	J	D	CDR3	DNA
TRBV7-8	few	TRBJ2-7	NA	CASSLNYEQYF	TGTGCCAGCAGCTTGAACTACGAGCAGTACTTC
TRBV29-1	NA	TRBJ1-2	TRBD1	CSVGRGQGTDGYTF	TGCAGCGTTGGAAGGGGACAGGGAACTGATGGCTACACCTTC
TRBV9	NA	TRBJ2-5	NA	CASSVGGAEETQYF	TGTGCCAGCAGCGTAGGTGGGGCGGAGGAGACCCAGTACTTC
TRBV19	few	TRBJ1-2	TRBD1	CASNRDSNYGYTF	TGTGCCAGTAACCGGGACAGTAACTATGGCTACACCTTC
TRBV6-1	few	TRBJ2-7	TRBD2	CASSESLAGSYEQYF	TGTGCCAGCAGTGAAAGTCTAGCGGGGTCCTACGAGCAGTACTTC
TRBV7-9	NA	TRBJ2-1	NA	CASRGLFYNEQFF	TGTGCCAGCAGGGGCTTATTCTACAATGAGCAGTTCTTC
TRBV19	NA	TRBJ1-6	NA	CASSTGQFNSPLHF	TGTGCCAGTAGTACCGGACAGTTTAATTCACCCCTCCACTTT
TRBV7-2	few	TRBJ2-4	NA	CASSRGLPGASIQYF	TGTGCCAGCAGCCGGGGACTGCCGGGGGCTAGCATTCAGTACTTC
TRBV28	NA	TRBJ2-7	NA	CASISNRDEQYF	TGTGCCAGCATCAGCAATCGGGACGAGCAGTACTTC
TRBV7-3	few	TRBJ1-1	NA	CASSPSGGPEAFF	TGTGCCAGCAGCCCCAGCGGGGGCCCTGAAGCTTTCTTT
TRBV7-9	NA	TRBJ1-1	NA	CASSLYPTEAFF	TGTGCCAGCAGCTTATATCCCACTGAAGCTTTCTTT
TRBV30	NA	TRBJ1-4	NA	CASRLRTRGEKLFF	TGTGCCTCGCGATTGCGGACCCGCGGGGAAAAACTGTTTTTT
TRBV27	NA	TRBJ2-7	TRBD2	CASSLRGGGSYEQYF	TGTGCCAGCAGTTTAAGGGGCGGGGGTTCCTACGAGCAGTACTTC
TRBV7-2	few	TRBJ2-5	NA	CASSLGGAQETQYF	TGTGCCAGCAGCCTAGGGGGAGCGCAAGAGACCCAGTACTTC
TRBV4-2	few	TRBJ2-3	NA	CASSQAGRGDTQYF	TGTGCCAGCAGCCAAGCCGGTCGGGGAGATACGCAGTATTTT
TRBV10-3	NA	TRBJ1-6	TRBD1	CAISDRQGAENSPLHF	TGTGCCATCAGTGATCGACAGGGGGCCGAAAATTCACCCCTCCACTTT
TRBV7-3	NA	TRBJ2-1	TRBD1	CASSPGRGSYNEQFF	TGTGCCAGCAGCCCCGGCAGGGGGTCCTACAATGAGCAGTTCTTC
TRBV7-2	NA	TRBJ1-4	NA	CASSLNLQGNEKLFF	TGTGCCAGCAGCTTAAATTTGCAGGGAAATGAAAAACTGTTTTTT
TRBV29-1	NA	TRBJ2-1	NA	CSVETVGSNNEQFF	TGCAGCGTTGAAACAGTTGGCTCGAACAATGAGCAGTTCTTC
TRBV7-2	NA	TRBJ1-6	TRBD1	CASSSAGQGLSYNSPLHF	TGTGCCAGCAGCTCCGCGGGACAGGGCCTTTCCTATAATTCACCCCTCCACTTT
TRBV5-1	few	TRBJ1-6	TRBD1	CASSSDRGTNSPLHF	TGCGCCAGCAGCTCCGACAGGGGGACTAATTCACCCCTCCACTTT
TRBV29-1	NA	TRBJ2-7	TRBD2	CSGSSGWDEQYF	TGCAGCGGATCTAGCGGCTGGGACGAGCAGTACTTC
TRBV7-2	NA	TRBJ2-3	TRBD2	CASSLQSAGGLDTQYF	TGTGCCAGCAGCTTACAATCGGCGGGGGGGCTGGATACGCAGTATTTT
TRBV5-1	NA	TRBJ2-7	NA	CASSLDRSEQYF	TGCGCCAGCAGCTTGGACAGGAGCGAGCAGTACTTC
TRBV7-6	few	TRBJ1-6	NA	CASSSRPRGDSPLHF	TGTGCCAGCAGCTCCCGGCCAAGGGGGGATTCACCCCTCCACTTT
TRBV7-2	NA	TRBJ1-3	NA	CASSLGVSGNTIYF	TGTGCCAGCAGCTTAGGGGTCTCTGGAAACACCATATATTTT
TRBV7-8	few	TRBJ2-4	NA	CASSLEGVLAKNIQYF	TGTGCCAGCAGCTTAGAGGGGGTCCTAGCCAAAAACATTCAGTACTTC
TRBV27	few	TRBJ2-2	NA	CASSLSGGTNTGELFF	TGTGCCAGCAGTTTATCAGGGGGGACGAACACCGGGGAGCTGTTTTTT
TRBV7-3	NA	TRBJ2-1	NA	CASSPQMSSYNEQFF	TGTGCCAGCAGCCCACAAATGAGCTCCTACAATGAGCAGTTCTTC
TRBV6-1	NA	TRBJ2-2	NA	CASSEATGYTGELFF	TGTGCCAGCAGTGAAGCGACCGGGTACACCGGGGAGCTGTTTTTT
TRBV2	NA	TRBJ2-3	NA	CASSVTLTDTQYF	TGTGCCAGCAGTGTCACTCTAACAGATACGCAGTATTTT
TRBV6-5	few	TRBJ1-2	NA	CASSYGAVDYGYTF	TGTGCCAGCAGTTATGGGGCGGTCGACTATGGCTACACCTTC
TRBV21-1	few	TRBJ2-7	NA	CASSKGVWQGIYEQYF	TGTGCCAGCAGCAAAGGAGTTTGGCAGGGGATCTACGAGCAGTACTTC
TRBV9	few	TRBJ1-5	NA	CASSNTDSNQPQHF	TGTGCCAGCTCTAACACGGATAGCAATCAGCCCCAGCATTTT
TRBV11-2	NA	TRBJ1-4	NA	CASSSVNSATNEKLFF	TGTGCCAGCAGCTCGGTCAACAGTGCAACTAATGAAAAACTGTTTTTT
TRBV9	NA	TRBJ2-6	NA	CASSVAGAGSGANVLTF	TGTGCCAGCAGCGTCGCGGGTGCAGGGTCTGGGGCCAACGTCCTGACTTTC
TRBV6-5	NA	TRBJ1-2	TRBD1	CASSHPRQGSGYTF	TGTGCCAGCAGCCACCCTAGACAGGGGTCGGGCTACACCTTC
TRBV2	NA	TRBJ2-7	NA	CASSEPISYEQYF	TGTGCCAGCAGCGAGCCGATCTCCTACGAGCAGTACTTC
TRBV7-2	NA	TRBJ2-7	NA	CASSLAVGSSYEQYF	TGTGCCAGCAGCTTAGCCGTGGGGAGCTCCTACGAGCAGTACTTC
TRBV28	few	TRBJ2-3	TRBD2	CASSPRGGDTQYF	TGTGCCAGCAGTCCCCGCGGGGGAGATACGCAGTATTTT
TRBV5-4	few	TRBJ1-1	NA	CASSLGEEAFF	TGTGCCAGCAGCTTGGGGGAAGAAGCTTTCTTT
TRBV19	NA	TRBJ2-4	TRBD2	CASTLDSGGDPLEDIQYF	TGTGCCAGTACTCTTGATAGCGGGGGAGATCCCCTCGAAGACATTCAGTACTTC
TRBV27	few	TRBJ1-2	NA	CASSAPGRYGYTF	TGTGCCAGCAGTGCCCCGGGGCGCTATGGCTACACCTTC
TRBV9	few	TRBJ2-1	NA	CASSDRQVNEQFF	TGTGCCAGCAGCGACCGACAGGTTAACGAGCAGTTCTTC
TRBV5-1	few	TRBJ1-2	NA	CASSPGGVGSAYGYTF	TGCGCCAGCAGCCCAGGAGGGGTAGGGTCGGCTTACGGCTACACCTTC
TRBV27	few	TRBJ2-7	NA	CASSLSGNDEQYF	TGTGCCAGCAGTTTATCAGGTAACGACGAGCAGTACTTC
TRBV9	few	TRBJ1-1	NA	CASSVIGNTEAFF	TGTGCCAGCAGCGTAATCGGAAACACTGAAGCTTTCTTT
TRBV19	NA	TRBJ2-7	NA	CASSTTRSYEQYF	TGTGCCAGTAGTACGACACGCTCCTACGAGCAGTACTTC
TRBV5-1	few	TRBJ2-1	TRBD1	CASSLVSPGQGDNEQFF	TGCGCCAGCAGCTTGGTGTCCCCCGGACAGGGGGACAATGAGCAGTTCTTC
TRBV4-2	NA	TRBJ2-2	NA	CASSQEAASADNTGELFF	TGTGCCAGCAGCCAAGAAGCCGCTAGCGCGGACAACACCGGGGAGCTGTTTTTT
TRBV30	few	TRBJ1-2	TRBD1	CAWSPRGRSYYGYTF	TGTGCCTGGAGTCCCAGGGGGCGAAGTTACTATGGCTACACCTTC
TRBV28	NA	TRBJ2-6	TRBD1	CASSLGTGSGANVLTF	TGTGCCAGCAGTCTGGGGACAGGGTCAGGGGCCAACGTCCTGACTTTC
TRBV5-5	few	TRBJ2-1	TRBD2	CASSFGLALEQFF	TGTGCCAGCAGCTTCGGACTAGCTTTAGAGCAGTTCTTC
TRBV7-9	few	TRBJ2-3	NA	CASSSTRATQYF	TGTGCCAGCAGCTCGACTAGGGCTACGCAGTATTTT
TRBV27	few	TRBJ2-1	TRBD2	CASSPGRGAYSIRHEQFF	TGTGCCAGCAGTCCCGGGCGGGGGGCGTATTCGATTAGGCATGAGCAGTTCTTC
TRBV7-7	few	TRBJ2-7	NA	CASSLSGAFNEQYF	TGTGCCAGCAGCTTAAGTGGGGCGTTCAACGAGCAGTACTTC
TRBV5-4	NA	TRBJ2-5	TRBD2	CASSLRLAGQETQYF	TGTGCCAGCAGCCTTCGACTAGCGGGGCAAGAGACCCAGTACTTC
TRBV7-9	NA	TRBJ2-5	NA	CASSYGVETQYF	TGTGCCAGCAGCTACGGGGTAGAGACCCAGTACTTC
TRBV4-2	NA	TRBJ2-2	NA	CASSYSGTRTGELFF	TGTGCCAGCAGCTATTCCGGGACACGGACCGGGGAGCTGTTTTTT
TRBV5-1	NA	TRBJ2-7	NA	CASSLGGTAYEQYF	TGCGCCAGCAGCTTGGGCGGGACAGCCTACGAGCAGTACTTC